This T cell receptor beta chain was identified in a study of T cell responses to AZD1222 COVID-19 vaccine. Generated by immunoSEQ multiplex PCR, the TCRdb table keeps only in-frame clones and is missing some. The profile covers tens of thousands of clones, with 70% to 80% appearing a single time and around 5% taken by the ten largest. Germline V gene lookup returns CDR1 LNHNV and CDR2 YYDKDF (reference sequence). This CDR3 contains 16 residues. Trimming cost V 4 bases and J 1 base, with 13 bases left between them. Study-wide results and caveats: Baseline serology detected seropositivity in only five to seven AZD1222 recipients. Repertoire collection took place solely once the T cell response had peaked. Once two AZD1222 doses were given, Spike-specific TCR breadth and depth went up. Females made up more of the donors, who were largely white British, and clonal diversity may have come out too low.

Concerning this clone itself: The antigen is not known.

This chain joins TRBV15 and TRBJ1-4; D is perhaps TRBD1 (6 bases). This receptor was identified in an adult who received the AZD1222 COVID-19 vaccine. The sample here was peripheral blood, taken 28 days after the second AZD1222 dose. The CDR3: CATSTQSRGTNEKLFF. The CDR3 nucleotides are TGTGCCACCAGCACCCAATCCAGGGGAACTAATGAAAAACTGTTTTTT.